This T cell receptor (beta chain) came from a study of shared clonotypes between healthy human individuals. In the sorted-subset replicate PCRs, 200 ng DNA, 25,000 to 30,000 T cell genomes, was used. Only in-frame clones appear in the TCRdb table, and some are missing; sequencing was by immunoSEQ multiplex PCR. The table records approximately 980,000 clones, approximately 80% of them present only once. This CDR3 has 16 amino acids. Germline lookup yields CDR1 LNHNV and CDR2 YYDKDF (reference sequence). V shed 1 base and J shed 2 bases, with 14 bases lying between them. The sequence derives from a young man in good health. The chain joins TRBV15 to TRBJ1-2; D perhaps matches TRBD1 (5 bases). Specimen: memory CD4+ T cells sorted from blood. Documented subset: CD45RA-negative fraction. CDR3 nucleotides: TGTGCCACCAGCAGAGCCTCGGGGGTAACCAACTATGGCTACACCTTC. Its translation: CATSRASGVTNYGYTF.